This TCR beta chain was sequenced for a study of identical twins. TCRdb reprocessed the 5' RACE reads via MiXCR and lists one record per CDR3 protein. Here the sample spans 240,000 or so distinct CDR3 sequences, approximately 10% being singletons. The sample holds a few counts of this clonotype. V gave up 8 bases and J gave up 1 base; unmatched junction bases: 5. The CDR3 length is 15 residues. Looked up from germline, CDR1 is MNHNS and CDR2 is SASEGT. This clonotype was sampled from a man aged 45-65 years in good health. J is TRBJ2-7 and V is TRBV6-1; 13 nucleotides align to TRBD2. Material: memory T cells sorted from blood. CDR3 sequence: CASGKTSGRSYEQYF. The CDR3 DNA sequence: TGTGCCAGCGGGAAGACTAGCGGGAGGTCCTACGAGCAGTACTTC.